The subject of this entry is one T cell receptor (beta chain). Its specificity is unknown. The CDR3 runs 12 residues. The germline gives CDR1 SGHVS, CDR2 FNYEAQ. The ends were cut back, 5 bases at V and 5 bases at J, with 9 bases in the middle. TCR beta VDJ combinations and CDR3 sequences were profiled from genomic DNA. TCRdb reprocessed the reads with MiXCR, giving one entry per CDR3 protein. The profile shows about 180,000 distinct CDR3 sequences, less than 55% of them singletons. The record originates from a study of CD8+CD57+ T cells in acquired aplastic anemia. Overall study context: Yields of DNA that came from sorted CD4+ and CD8+ cells averaged roughly 3.3 ug. Findings and caveats of the study: Patients versus controls showed no significant CD8+ Simpson's diversity difference.

Sequencing used sorted CD4+, CD8+, or CD8+CD57+ T cells (not recorded which) from PBMCs. This receptor was taken from a human donor in good health. The chain carries TRBV7-6 and TRBJ1-1; the D is unclear. The CDR3 DNA is TGTGCCAGCAGCCTGGGTAAAACTGAAGCTTTCTTT. The encoded protein is CASSLGKTEAFF.